These T cell receptor beta chains were read from a single sample in a study of Graves' ophthalmopathy and Graves' hyperthyroidism. A single record per CDR3 protein comes from TCRdb applying MiXCR to the multiplex PCR reads. This table has almost 750,000 distinct CDR3 sequences, 40% appearing once. The sample taken for sequencing was peripheral blood. These receptors originate from an adult man with Graves' ophthalmopathy. Both conserved end residues are part of each CDR3. The D gene is left open where the match is weak. Clone size appears in some rows only: once, few, many, or a class for an expanded clone.

v_gene	abundance	j_gene	d_gene	CDR3aa	CDR3nt
TRBV19	.	TRBJ2-6	.	CASKMGNSGANVLTF	TGTGCCAGTAAAATGGGGAACTCTGGGGCCAACGTCCTGACTTTC
TRBV20-1	.	TRBJ2-7	.	CSARGGELQYF	TGCAGTGCTAGAGGGGGGGAGCTACAGTACTTC
TRBV29-1	many	TRBJ1-5	.	CSVALSGNQPQHF	TGCAGCGTTGCTCTTAGTGGCAATCAGCCCCAGCATTTT
TRBV2	.	TRBJ2-7	.	CASSYSLGGTSYEQYF	TGTGCCAGCAGTTACTCACTAGGGGGAACCTCCTACGAGCAGTACTTC
TRBV19	.	TRBJ2-2	.	CASRGQITVSNTGELFF	TGTGCCAGCCGGGGACAAATAACAGTCTCGAACACCGGGGAGCTGTTTTTT
TRBV6-5	few	TRBJ1-1	TRBD1	CASSYDSGQGVNTEAFF	TGTGCCAGCAGTTACGACAGCGGACAGGGAGTGAACACTGAAGCTTTCTTT
TRBV20-1	.	TRBJ2-6	.	CSASRKRESSGANVLTF	TGCAGTGCTAGTAGAAAAAGAGAAAGCTCTGGGGCCAACGTCCTGACTTTC
TRBV25-1	.	TRBJ1-2	TRBD1	CASRRTGVGRGYTF	TGTGCCAGCAGGCGTACAGGGGTCGGTCGTGGCTACACCTTC
TRBV7-2	many	TRBJ1-5	.	CASSSGGVRQAQHF	TGTGCCAGCAGCTCGGGGGGCGTCAGACAGGCACAGCATTTT
TRBV9	.	TRBJ1-1	.	CASSENPDRENTEAFF	TGTGCCAGCAGCGAAAACCCAGACAGAGAGAACACTGAAGCTTTCTTT
TRBV29-1	.	TRBJ1-5	.	CSVVVGALEHF	TGCAGCGTTGTCGTGGGGGCTCTCGAGCATTTT
TRBV7-9	.	TRBJ2-7	.	CASSYHHQGGRYEQYF	TGTGCCAGCAGCTACCACCACCAGGGGGGGAGGTACGAGCAGTACTTC
TRBV20-1	.	TRBJ1-2	.	CSATLAPGTFYGYTF	TGCAGTGCTACGCTGGCACCCGGCACCTTCTATGGCTACACCTTC
TRBV19	.	TRBJ2-5	TRBD1	CASDGTAIQETQYF	TGTGCCAGTGACGGGACAGCGATCCAAGAGACCCAGTACTTC
TRBV2	.	TRBJ1-1	TRBD1	CASQGDGGDTEAFF	TGTGCCAGCCAGGGGGACGGGGGGGACACTGAAGCTTTCTTT
TRBV7-2	.	TRBJ1-5	.	CASSLPRGTQHF	TGTGCCAGCAGCCTACCCAGGGGAACCCAGCATTTT
TRBV10-3	.	TRBJ1-1	TRBD1	CAISETGTGGNTEAFF	TGTGCCATCAGTGAGACCGGGACAGGAGGTAACACTGAAGCTTTCTTT
TRBV4-1	.	TRBJ1-4	.	CASSPSGHPLTSEKLFF	TGCGCCAGCAGCCCATCGGGACACCCTTTAACTAGTGAAAAACTGTTTTTT
TRBV7-9	.	TRBJ1-2	.	CASSLVGGSNYGYTF	TGTGCCAGCAGCTTGGTTGGGGGGTCCAACTATGGCTACACCTTC
TRBV5-1	.	TRBJ2-5	.	CASSSRRGGAQETQYF	TGCGCCAGCAGCAGTCGTCGGGGCGGGGCTCAAGAGACCCAGTACTTC
TRBV7-9	.	TRBJ1-5	.	CASSPKDGNQPQHF	TGTGCCAGCAGCCCCAAGGACGGGAATCAGCCCCAGCATTTT
TRBV7-2	.	TRBJ2-3	.	CASSLVPTGRRTDTQYF	TGTGCCAGCAGCTTAGTACCCACAGGGCGCCGCACAGATACGCAGTATTTT
TRBV20-1	few	TRBJ1-4	.	CSARDEGVGEKLFF	TGCAGTGCTAGAGATGAGGGTGTGGGAGAAAAACTGTTTTTT
TRBV9	many	TRBJ2-5	TRBD2	CASSFGTSGSQTQYF	TGTGCCAGCAGCTTCGGGACTAGCGGGAGCCAGACCCAGTACTTC
TRBV10-3	.	TRBJ2-7	.	CASSLADPYEQYF	TGTGCCAGCAGTTTGGCGGACCCCTACGAGCAGTACTTC
TRBV15	many	TRBJ1-4	.	CATSRSATNEKLFF	TGTGCCACCAGCAGGTCGGCAACTAATGAAAAACTGTTTTTT
TRBV2	once	TRBJ2-7	TRBD2	CASGAGGGDYEQYF	TGTGCCAGCGGGGCGGGGGGAGGGGACTACGAGCAGTACTTC
TRBV20-1	.	TRBJ2-7	.	CSARPETGVWEQYF	TGCAGTGCGCGCCCCGAGACGGGAGTATGGGAGCAGTACTTC